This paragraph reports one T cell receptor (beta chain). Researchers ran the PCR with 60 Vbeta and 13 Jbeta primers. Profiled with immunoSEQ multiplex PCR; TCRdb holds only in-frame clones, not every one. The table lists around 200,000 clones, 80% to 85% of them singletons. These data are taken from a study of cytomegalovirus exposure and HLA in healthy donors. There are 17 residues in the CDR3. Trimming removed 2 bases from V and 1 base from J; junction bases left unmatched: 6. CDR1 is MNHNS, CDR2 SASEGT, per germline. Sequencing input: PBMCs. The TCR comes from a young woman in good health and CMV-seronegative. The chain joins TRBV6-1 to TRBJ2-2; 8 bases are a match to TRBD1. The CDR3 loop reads CASSEIPGTGNTGELFF. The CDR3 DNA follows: TGTGCCAGCAGTGAAATCCCCGGGACAGGGAACACCGGGGAGCTGTTTTTT.